This TCR beta chain was profiled in a study of T cells after yellow fever vaccination. In the study overall: Where fractions had low cell numbers, libraries were prepared from them with the SMART-Seq v4 Ultra Low Input RNA kit. The study, taken as a whole, reports: Weaker, the secondary response had a peak occurring faster, on day 5 versus 15. Boosting was followed by the reappearance of most primary-vaccination clones (about 97% CD4, roughly 90% CD8).

TCRdb recomputed calls from the 5' RACE reads with MiXCR, one row per CDR3 protein. The sample has around 320,000 distinct CDR3 sequences; 9.5% to 12% are singletons. Trimming left V 6 bases short and J 2 bases short, with 9 bases between. This CDR3 region has 13 residues. Germline CDR1 is ENHRY and CDR2 is SYGVKD. In its sample, this clonotype was seen many times. The antigen remains undetermined. The chain couples TRBV10-3 to TRBJ2-3; the D is unclear. The TCR originated in a man younger than 35 who received the YFV17D yellow fever vaccine. The sample here was CD4+ T cells sorted from PBMCs, taken 45 days after the yellow fever booster vaccination. This chain's CDR3 is CAISPPNTDTQYF. The CDR3 coding sequence is TGTGCCATCAGCCCTCCCAACACAGATACGCAGTATTTT.